Below are 24 T cell receptor beta chains sequenced from a single sample in a study of cytomegalovirus exposure and HLA in healthy donors. The PCR made use of 60 Vbeta and 13 Jbeta primers. The data were produced by immunoSEQ multiplex PCR, yet TCRdb's version contains in-frame clones alone and is incomplete. The sample has about 190,000 clones, under 85% seen once. Sequenced material: PBMCs. These TCRs come from a woman between 18 and 30 years old in good health and CMV-seronegative.

This clone was observed a handful of times. The chain carries TRBV19 and TRBJ1-5, with D uncertain. V lost 7 bases and J lost 1, with 14 bases in between. CDR1 and CDR2 from the germline V gene are LNHDA and SQIVND (reference sequence). CDR3 size: 15 residues. DNA of the CDR3: TGTGCCAGTAAGGTCGACAAGTCGAGCAATCAGCCCCAGCATTTT. Translated, it gives CASKVDKSSNQPQHF.

This chain joins TRBV6-1 and TRBJ2-2; D gene ambiguous. V was cut by 4 bases and J by 1 base, with 10 bases left in between. The CDR3 is 15 amino acids. Germline assignment: CDR1 MNHNS and CDR2 SASEGT. CDR3 protein: CASSVRPMNTGELFF. The CDR3 DNA sequence: TGTGCCAGCAGTGTGCGGCCGATGAACACCGGGGAGCTGTTTTTT.

The chain is built from TRBV27 and TRBJ2-3, with 9 bases fitting TRBD1. This CDR3 has 13 residues. V lost 6 bases to trimming and J lost 4 bases; unmatched junction nucleotides: 2. The germline CDR1 and CDR2 sequences are MNHEY and SMNVEV (reference sequence). The CDR3, as DNA: TGTGCCAGCAGACAGGGGGCCCCAGATACGCAGTATTTT. Translating gives CASRQGAPDTQYF.

This chain connects TRBV29-1 to TRBJ2-5; 7 bases map to TRBD1. The end of the DNA fits TRBJ2-7 better, so the J call may be wrong. The CDR3 length is 12 residues. The germline V gene has CDR1 SQVTM and CDR2 ANQGSEA. The CDR3: CSVPTGANEQYF. Written as DNA, the CDR3 is TGCAGCGTGCCCACAGGGGCCAACGAGCAGTACTTC.

J is TRBJ1-1 and V is TRBV27, with D uncertain. This CDR3 comprises 14 residues. Germline CDR1 and CDR2: MNHEY and SMNVEV (reference sequence). V was cut by 4 bases and J by 3 bases, with 12 bases left in between. The CDR3 region has the DNA TGTGCCAGCAGTTCCGCCCGGGGAGACACTGAAGCTTTCTTT. Amino acids: CASSSARGDTEAFF.

This clone appeared once. This chain joins TRBV7-7 and TRBJ1-2; TRBD1 matches at 8 bases. V was pared by 5 bases and J by 6 bases, with 11 bases of the junction left unmatched. The CDR3 loop spans 15 amino acids. CDR1 is SSHAT, CDR2 FNYEAQ, per germline (reference sequence). The DNA of the CDR3 is TGTGCCAGCAGCCCTCGAGGACAGGGTACGCATGGCTACACCTTC. Protein product: CASSPRGQGTHGYTF. The complete variable domain, with remaining parts taken from reference TRBV7-7 and TRBJ1-2, reads GAGVSQSPRYKVTKRGQDVTLRCDPISSHATLYWYQQALGQGPEFLTYFNYEAQPDKSGLPSDRFSAERPEGSISTLTIQRTEQRDSAMYRCASSPRGQGTHGYTFGSGTRLTVV.

This clone was observed a single time. As DNA, the CDR3 is TGTGCCAGCAGCTCTCTCCTGGACAGGGGCGATTACAATGAGCAGTTCTTC. Translating gives CASSSLLDRGDYNEQFF. The chain joins TRBV28 to TRBJ2-1; the match to TRBD1 covers 9 bases. The CDR3 totals 17 residues. Germline CDR1 reads MDHEN; CDR2 reads SYDVKM. The ends lost 6 bases at V and 4 bases at J; junction bases unmatched: 13.

The gene calls are TRBV28 and TRBJ1-1; possible D gene TRBD1, 5 bases. This CDR3 is 14 amino acids long. V dropped 5 bases and J dropped 3 bases, with 13 bases sitting between them. CDR1 and CDR2 (germline): MDHEN, SYDVKM. The CDR3 here is CASSPWGEYTEAFF. The CDR3 bases are TGTGCCAGCAGTCCCTGGGGGGAATACACTGAAGCTTTCTTT.

This sequence joins TRBV27 and TRBJ2-3; 8 bases agree with TRBD2. Unmatched junction bases numbered 5, after V lost 1 base and J lost 2 bases. The length of the CDR3 is 16 residues. Germline CDR1 reads MNHEY; CDR2 reads SMNVEV (reference sequence). CDR3 loop: CASSLFSAGVTDTQYF. The CDR3 DNA reads TGTGCCAGCAGTTTATTCTCAGCGGGGGTCACAGATACGCAGTATTTT.

V usage is TRBV28 and J usage is TRBJ2-2; tentative D call: TRBD2 (6 bases). This CDR3 is 18 amino acids long. Deletions cut 5 bases from V and 8 bases from J, with 27 bases between. Germline lookup yields CDR1 MDHEN and CDR2 SYDVKM. CDR3 region: CASSPRSGGAGGLGELFF. CDR3 coding DNA: TGTGCCAGCAGTCCACGGTCAGGAGGGGCAGGCGGATTAGGGGAGCTGTTTTTT.

The chain combines TRBV2 with TRBJ1-2, with D perhaps matching TRBD1 (6 bases). Germline-derived CDR1 and CDR2 are SNHLY and FYNNEI. Between the trimmed V and J ends, which lost 3 bases and 4 bases, there was a span of 12 bases. The CDR3 sequence is 14 residues long. CDR3 sequence (DNA): TGTGCCAGCAGTGATCAGGGGCGCTTCTATGGCTACACCTTC. This translates into CASSDQGRFYGYTF.

This clone was observed a single time. This chain uses TRBV25-1 with TRBJ2-5, with 8 nucleotides matching TRBD1. V shed 4 bases and J 6 bases; nucleotides not matched to a gene: 4. The CDR3 runs to 13 residues. CDR1 is MGHDK, CDR2 SYGVNS, per germline. CDR3 residues: CASSGTGLQTQYF. The DNA of the CDR3 is TGTGCCAGCAGTGGGACAGGGTTGCAGACCCAGTACTTC. Together with reference TRBV25-1 and TRBJ2-5, the CDR3 gives the full variable domain: EADIYQTPRYLVIGTGKKITLECSQTMGHDKMYWYQQDPGMELHLIHYSYGVNSTEKGDLSSESTVSRIRTEHFPLTLESARPSHTSQYLCASSGTGLQTQYFGPGTRLLVL.

CDR3 DNA sequence: TGTGCCAGCGGGGAGGGACTAGCGGGAACCCACGAGCAGTACTTC. Protein product: CASGEGLAGTHEQYF. The rearrangement uses TRBV2 and TRBJ2-7, with 13 bases matching TRBD2. V lost 8 bases to trimming and J lost 5 bases; unmatched junction nucleotides: 9. Germline-derived CDR1 and CDR2 are SNHLY and FYNNEI. The CDR3 is 15 amino acids.

The chain links TRBV7-2 to TRBJ1-3; D is unresolved. Between the trimmed V and J ends, which lost 1 base and 0 bases, there was a span of 7 bases. Germline V gives CDR1 SGHTA, CDR2 FQGNSA. The CDR3 is 15 residues long. Written as DNA, the CDR3 is TGTGCCAGCAGCTTAGGCGGAGTCTCTGGAAACACCATATATTTT. Its translation is CASSLGGVSGNTIYF.

V usage is TRBV12-2 and J usage is TRBJ2-7; TRBD2, as called in the table, went unchecked against the DNA. TRBV12-2 is recorded as a pseudogene. The CDR3 has 16 amino acids. The CDR3 sequence is CASRLYLAGEGDEQYF. The CDR3, as DNA: TGTGCAAGTCGCTTATATTTAGCGGGAGAGGGAGACGAGCAGTACTTC.

The chain recombines TRBV10-3 with TRBJ1-2, with TRBD1 matching 7 bases. The germline CDR1 and CDR2 sequences are ENHRY and SYGVKD. The CDR3 spans 13 residues. Trimming took 10 bases from V and 4 from J; bases not matched to a gene: 9. As DNA, the CDR3 is TGTGCCACCAACAAAGGGACAGCCTATGGCTACACCTTC. This codes for CATNKGTAYGYTF.

This clone has just one count. This rearrangement joins TRBV28 to TRBJ2-3; 7 bases map to TRBD1. V was pared by 5 bases and J by 0 bases, with 11 bases of the junction left unmatched. CDR3 length equals 17 residues. From germline, CDR1 is MDHEN and CDR2 SYDVKM. The CDR3 nucleotides read TGTGCCAGCAGTAACCACAGGGGCAGGGTTAGCACAGATACGCAGTATTTT. Translated, it gives CASSNHRGRVSTDTQYF.

This clone has more than one count but fewer than ten. The chain uses TRBV14 and TRBJ2-1; D perhaps matches TRBD1 (5 bases). Looked up from germline, CDR1 is SGHDN and CDR2 is FVKESK. Trimming stripped 1 base from V and 8 bases from J, with 12 bases between. There are 14 residues in the CDR3. The CDR3 coding sequence is TGTGCCAGCAGCCAAGGGTGGGGCCGAGATGAGCAGTTCTTC. It specifies CASSQGWGRDEQFF.

V gene TRBV15 combines with J gene TRBJ1-6; TRBD1 matches at 7 bases. The CDR3 is 14 amino acids. The germline V gene has CDR1 LNHNV and CDR2 YYDKDF (reference sequence). V was clipped by 2 bases and J by 8 bases; unmatched bases: 3. CDR3 DNA: TGTGCCACCAGCAGACCCCAGGGGGATTCACCCCTCCACTTT. It specifies CATSRPQGDSPLHF.

This rearrangement joins TRBV19 to TRBJ1-1; D is unresolved. The CDR3 length is 13 residues. With 3 bases removed from V and 5 bases from J, the gap between germline ends came to 10 bases. Germline V gene lookup returns CDR1 LNHDA and CDR2 SQIVND (reference sequence). The CDR3 sequence: CASSMAGGTEAFF. In DNA, the CDR3 is TGTGCCAGTAGTATGGCTGGAGGAACTGAAGCTTTCTTT.

The sample holds one count of this clone. This rearrangement joins TRBV7-3 to TRBJ1-2, with 8 positions matching TRBD1. J lost 7 bases, V lost 3 bases, and 4 bases had no gene match. CDR1 is SGHTA and CDR2 is FQGTGA in the germline V gene. The CDR3 has 13 amino acids. The CDR3, as DNA: TGTGCCAGCAGCTTCGGGACAGGCCGTGGCTACACCTTC. Protein: CASSFGTGRGYTF.

The chain links TRBV7-9 to TRBJ1-1, with D perhaps matching TRBD1 (5 bases). In germline, CDR1 is SEHNR, CDR2 FQNEAQ (reference sequence). V gave up 5 bases and J gave up 6 bases, with 13 bases separating them. CDR3 length: 13 amino acids. CDR3 sequence reads: CASSMTDSPEAFF. The CDR3 DNA follows: TGTGCCAGCAGCATGACAGATAGCCCTGAAGCTTTCTTT.

This rearrangement joins TRBV11-2 to TRBJ2-1, with a possible D match to TRBD2 (5 bases). V lost 3 bases and J lost 3, with 15 bases in between. This CDR3 is built from 16 residues. CDR1 SGHAT and CDR2 FQNNGV come from the germline V gene. The chain's CDR3 is CASSLKRSENYNEQFF. CDR3 DNA: TGTGCCAGCAGCTTGAAGCGGTCTGAGAACTACAATGAGCAGTTCTTC. The full variable domain, in which reference TRBV11-2 and TRBJ2-1 provide the parts outside the CDR3, is EAGVAQSPRYKIIEKRQSVAFWCNPISGHATLYWYQQILGQGPKLLIQFQNNGVVDDSQLPKDRFSAERLKGVDSTLKIQPAKLEDSAVYLCASSLKRSENYNEQFFGPGTRLTVL.

The CDR3 is CASSSTGSILYGYTF. Written as DNA, the CDR3 is TGTGCCAGCAGTTCGACAGGCTCGATTCTCTATGGCTACACCTTC. J is TRBJ1-2 and V is TRBV27; TRBD1 is a possible D gene (6 bases). This CDR3 region has 15 residues. CDR1 is MNHEY and CDR2 is SMNVEV in the germline V gene (reference sequence). V lost 4 bases, J lost 4 bases, and 16 bases lay in between.